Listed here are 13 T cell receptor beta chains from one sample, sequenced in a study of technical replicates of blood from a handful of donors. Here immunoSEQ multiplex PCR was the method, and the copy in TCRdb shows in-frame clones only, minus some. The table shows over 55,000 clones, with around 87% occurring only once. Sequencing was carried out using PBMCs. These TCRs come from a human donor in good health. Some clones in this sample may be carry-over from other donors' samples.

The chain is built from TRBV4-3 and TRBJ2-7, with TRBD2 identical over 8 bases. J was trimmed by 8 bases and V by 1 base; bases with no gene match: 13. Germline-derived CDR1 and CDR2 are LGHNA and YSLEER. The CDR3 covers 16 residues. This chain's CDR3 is CASSQANGGAPLKQYF. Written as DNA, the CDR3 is TGCGCCAGCAGCCAAGCTAACGGGGGGGCCCCCCTCAAGCAGTACTTC.

The DNA of the CDR3 is TGTGCCAGTAGTATAGTGACATCGTCTCAGGTTGGCTCCTACGAGCAGTACTTC. This translates into CASSIVTSSQVGSYEQYF. The chain uses TRBV19 and TRBJ2-7; D is ambiguous. In germline, CDR1 is LNHDA, CDR2 SQIVND (reference sequence). Trimming left V 1 base short and J 0 bases short, with 19 bases between. The CDR3 is made up of 18 amino acids.

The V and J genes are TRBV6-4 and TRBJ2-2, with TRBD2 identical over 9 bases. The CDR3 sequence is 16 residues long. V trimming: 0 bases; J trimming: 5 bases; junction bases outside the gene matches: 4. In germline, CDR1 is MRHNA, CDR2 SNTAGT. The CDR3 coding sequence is TGTGCCAGCAGTGACTCTTTAGCGGGAGCAACCGGGGAGCTGTTTTTT. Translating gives CASSDSLAGATGELFF.

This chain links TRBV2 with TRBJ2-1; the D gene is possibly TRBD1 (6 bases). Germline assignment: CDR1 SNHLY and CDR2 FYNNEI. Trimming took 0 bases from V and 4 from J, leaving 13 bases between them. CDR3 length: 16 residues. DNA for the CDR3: TGTGCCAGCAGTGAAGCGCGTGACAGGAGGTACAATGAGCAGTTCTTC. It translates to CASSEARDRRYNEQFF.

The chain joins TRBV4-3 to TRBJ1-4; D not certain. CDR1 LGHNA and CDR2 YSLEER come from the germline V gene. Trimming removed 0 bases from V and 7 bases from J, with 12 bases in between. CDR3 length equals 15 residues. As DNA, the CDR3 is TGCGCCAGCAGCCAAGATGGGAGGGCCGGTGAAAAACTGTTTTTT. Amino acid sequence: CASSQDGRAGEKLFF.

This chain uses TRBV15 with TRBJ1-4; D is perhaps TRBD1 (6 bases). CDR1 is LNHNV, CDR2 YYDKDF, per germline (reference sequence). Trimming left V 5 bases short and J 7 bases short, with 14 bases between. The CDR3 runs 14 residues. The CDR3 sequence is CATSVGRGGEKLFF. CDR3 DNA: TGTGCCACCAGCGTCGGAAGGGGGGGTGAAAAACTGTTTTTT.

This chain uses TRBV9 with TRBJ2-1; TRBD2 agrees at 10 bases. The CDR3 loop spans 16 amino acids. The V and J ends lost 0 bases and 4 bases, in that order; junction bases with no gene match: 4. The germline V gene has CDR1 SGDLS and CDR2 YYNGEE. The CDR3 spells CASSVDTSGTYNEQFF. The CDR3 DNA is TGTGCCAGCAGCGTAGACACTAGCGGGACTTACAATGAGCAGTTCTTC.

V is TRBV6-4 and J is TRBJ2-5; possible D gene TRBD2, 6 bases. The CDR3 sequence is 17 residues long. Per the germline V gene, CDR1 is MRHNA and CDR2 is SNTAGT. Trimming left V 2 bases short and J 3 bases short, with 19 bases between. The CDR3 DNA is TGTGCCAGCAGTGACCCCTATATGGAGGGACGGAAAGAGACCCAGTACTTC. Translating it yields CASSDPYMEGRKETQYF.

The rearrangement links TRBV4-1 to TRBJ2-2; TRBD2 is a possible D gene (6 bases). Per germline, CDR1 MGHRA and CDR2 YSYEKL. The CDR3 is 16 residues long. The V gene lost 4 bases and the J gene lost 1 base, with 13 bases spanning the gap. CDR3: CASSPPGTLNTGELFF. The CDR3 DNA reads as TGCGCCAGCAGCCCCCCCGGGACTCTGAACACCGGGGAGCTGTTTTTT.

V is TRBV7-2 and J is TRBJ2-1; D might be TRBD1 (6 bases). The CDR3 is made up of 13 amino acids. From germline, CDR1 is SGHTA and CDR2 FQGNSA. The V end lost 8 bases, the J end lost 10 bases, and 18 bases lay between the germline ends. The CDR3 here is CASGRTGFDEQFF. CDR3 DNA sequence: TGTGCCAGCGGGAGAACAGGGTTTGACGAGCAGTTCTTC.

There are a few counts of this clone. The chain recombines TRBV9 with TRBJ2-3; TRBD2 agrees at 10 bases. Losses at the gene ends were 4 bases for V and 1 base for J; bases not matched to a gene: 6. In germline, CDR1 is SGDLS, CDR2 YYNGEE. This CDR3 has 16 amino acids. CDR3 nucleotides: TGTGCCAGCAGCAGAAGCGGGGGGGCGGGCACAGATACGCAGTATTTT. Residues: CASSRSGGAGTDTQYF.

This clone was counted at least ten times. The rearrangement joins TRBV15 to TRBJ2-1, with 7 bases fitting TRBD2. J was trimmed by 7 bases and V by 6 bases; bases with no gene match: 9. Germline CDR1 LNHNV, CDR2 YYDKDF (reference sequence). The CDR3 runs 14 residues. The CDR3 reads CATSGGRGGNEQFF. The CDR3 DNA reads TGTGCCACCAGTGGCGGGAGAGGAGGGAATGAGCAGTTCTTC.

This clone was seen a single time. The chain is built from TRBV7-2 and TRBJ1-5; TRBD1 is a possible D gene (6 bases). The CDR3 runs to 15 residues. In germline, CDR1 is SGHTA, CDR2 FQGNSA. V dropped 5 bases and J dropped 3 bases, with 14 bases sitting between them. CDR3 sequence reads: CASSKDGTNNQPQHF. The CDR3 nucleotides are TGTGCCAGCAGCAAAGACGGGACAAACAATCAGCCCCAGCATTTT.